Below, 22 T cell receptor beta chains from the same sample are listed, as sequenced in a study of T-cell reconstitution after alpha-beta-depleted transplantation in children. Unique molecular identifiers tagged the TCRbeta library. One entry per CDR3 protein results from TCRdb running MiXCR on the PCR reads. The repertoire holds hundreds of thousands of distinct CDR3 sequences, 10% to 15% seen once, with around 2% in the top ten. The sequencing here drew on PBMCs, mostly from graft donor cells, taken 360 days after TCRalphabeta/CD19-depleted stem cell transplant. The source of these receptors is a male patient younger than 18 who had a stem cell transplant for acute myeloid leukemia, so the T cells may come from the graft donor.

The CDR3 DNA reads TGTGCCAGCAGCGTCAGCGTGGGCAAAAACATTCAGTACTTC. Protein sequence: CASSVSVGKNIQYF. The V call is TRBV7-8, the J call TRBJ2-4; no clear D. V lost 5 bases, J lost 3 bases, and 11 bases lay in between. The CDR3 totals 14 residues. CDR1 SGHVS and CDR2 FQNEAQ come from the germline V gene.

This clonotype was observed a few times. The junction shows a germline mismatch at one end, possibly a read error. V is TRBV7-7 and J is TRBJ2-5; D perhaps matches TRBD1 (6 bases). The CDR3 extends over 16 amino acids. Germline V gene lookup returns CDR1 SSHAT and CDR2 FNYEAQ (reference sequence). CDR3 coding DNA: TGTGCTAGCAGCGAGCTCGCAGGGGTGGCCCAAGAGACCCAGTACTTC. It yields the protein CASSELAGVAQETQYF.

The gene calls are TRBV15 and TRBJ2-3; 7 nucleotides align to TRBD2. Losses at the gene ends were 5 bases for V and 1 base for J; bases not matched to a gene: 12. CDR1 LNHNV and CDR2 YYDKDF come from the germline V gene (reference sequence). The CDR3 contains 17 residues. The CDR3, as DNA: TGTGCCACCAGCCCCCAGTCTGCGGGAGTCGGCACAGATACGCAGTATTTT. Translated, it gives CATSPQSAGVGTDTQYF.

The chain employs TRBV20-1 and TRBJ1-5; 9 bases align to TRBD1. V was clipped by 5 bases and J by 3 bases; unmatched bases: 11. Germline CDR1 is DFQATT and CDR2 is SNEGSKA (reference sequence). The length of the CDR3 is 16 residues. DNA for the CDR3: TGCAGTGCTGATGGGGGGACAGGGAAGGACAATCAGCCCCAGCATTTT. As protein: CSADGGTGKDNQPQHF.

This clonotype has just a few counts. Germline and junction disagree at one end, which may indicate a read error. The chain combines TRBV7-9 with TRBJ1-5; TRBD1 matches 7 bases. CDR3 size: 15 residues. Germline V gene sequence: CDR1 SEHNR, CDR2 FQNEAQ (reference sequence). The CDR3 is CASSLGTVPNQPQHF. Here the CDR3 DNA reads TGCGCCAGCAGCTTGGGGACAGTTCCCAATCAGCCCCAGCATTTT. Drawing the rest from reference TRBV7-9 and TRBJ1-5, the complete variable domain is DTGVSQNPRHKITKRGQNVTFRCDPISEHNRLYWYRQTLGQGPEFLTYFQNEAQLEKSRLLSDRFSAERPKGSFSTLEIQRTEQGDSAMYLCASSLGTVPNQPQHFGDGTRLSIL.

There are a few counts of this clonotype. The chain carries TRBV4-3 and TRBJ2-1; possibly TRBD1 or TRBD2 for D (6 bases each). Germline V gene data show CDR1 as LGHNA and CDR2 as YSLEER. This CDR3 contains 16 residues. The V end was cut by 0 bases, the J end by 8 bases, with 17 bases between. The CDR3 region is CASSQDPRGQPDEQFF. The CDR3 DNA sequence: TGCGCCAGCAGCCAAGATCCCCGGGGGCAGCCAGATGAGCAGTTCTTC.

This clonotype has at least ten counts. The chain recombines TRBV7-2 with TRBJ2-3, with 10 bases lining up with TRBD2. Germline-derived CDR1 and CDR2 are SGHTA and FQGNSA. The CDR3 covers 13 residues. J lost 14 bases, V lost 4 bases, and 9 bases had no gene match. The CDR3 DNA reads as TGTGCCAGCAGCTCCCCACCTAGCGGGAGAATGTATTTT. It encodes CASSSPPSGRMYF.

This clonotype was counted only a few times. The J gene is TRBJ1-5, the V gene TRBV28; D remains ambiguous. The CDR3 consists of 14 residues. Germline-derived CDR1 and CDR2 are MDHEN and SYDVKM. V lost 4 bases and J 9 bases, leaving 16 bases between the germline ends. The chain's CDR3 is CASSSEPPRRPQHF. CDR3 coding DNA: TGTGCCAGCAGTTCCGAACCCCCCAGGAGGCCCCAGCATTTT. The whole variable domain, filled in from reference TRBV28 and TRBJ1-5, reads DVKVTQSSRYLVKRTGEKVFLECVQDMDHENMFWYRQDPGLGLRLIYFSYDVKMKEKGDIPEGYSVSREKKERFSLILESASTNQTSMYLCASSSEPPRRPQHFGDGTRLSIL.

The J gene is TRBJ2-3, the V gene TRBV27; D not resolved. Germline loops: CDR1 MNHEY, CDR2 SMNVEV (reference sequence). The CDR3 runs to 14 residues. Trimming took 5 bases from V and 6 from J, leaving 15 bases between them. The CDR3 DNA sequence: TGTGCCAGCAGTCTACCAAGACAAGGGGATACGCAGTATTTT. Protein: CASSLPRQGDTQYF.

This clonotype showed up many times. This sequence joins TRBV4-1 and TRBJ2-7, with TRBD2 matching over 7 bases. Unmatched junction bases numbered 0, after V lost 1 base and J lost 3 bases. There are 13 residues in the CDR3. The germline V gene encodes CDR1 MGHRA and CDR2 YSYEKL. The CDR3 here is CASSQASGYEQYF. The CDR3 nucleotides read TGCGCCAGCAGCCAAGCTAGCGGCTACGAGCAGTACTTC.

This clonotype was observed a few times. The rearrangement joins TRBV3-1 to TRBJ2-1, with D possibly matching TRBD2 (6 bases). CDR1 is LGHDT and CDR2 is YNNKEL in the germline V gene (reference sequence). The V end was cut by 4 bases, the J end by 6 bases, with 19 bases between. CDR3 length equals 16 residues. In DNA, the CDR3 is TGTGCCAGCAGCCTGCGGGGACTCCAGCCGGGCAATGAGCAGTTCTTC. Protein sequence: CASSLRGLQPGNEQFF.

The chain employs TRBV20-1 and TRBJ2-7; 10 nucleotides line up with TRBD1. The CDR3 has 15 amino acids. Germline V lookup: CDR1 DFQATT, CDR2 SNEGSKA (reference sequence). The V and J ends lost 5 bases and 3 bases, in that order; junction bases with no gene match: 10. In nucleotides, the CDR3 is TGCAGTGCTCCTCGACTTAGGACAGGGGGCTACGAGCAGTACTTC. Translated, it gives CSAPRLRTGGYEQYF.

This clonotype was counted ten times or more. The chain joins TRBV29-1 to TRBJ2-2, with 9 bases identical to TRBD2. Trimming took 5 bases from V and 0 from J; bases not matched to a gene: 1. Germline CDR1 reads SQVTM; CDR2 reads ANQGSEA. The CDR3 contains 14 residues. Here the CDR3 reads CSVRTSANTGELFF. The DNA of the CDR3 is TGCAGCGTTCGGACTAGCGCGAACACCGGGGAGCTGTTTTTT.

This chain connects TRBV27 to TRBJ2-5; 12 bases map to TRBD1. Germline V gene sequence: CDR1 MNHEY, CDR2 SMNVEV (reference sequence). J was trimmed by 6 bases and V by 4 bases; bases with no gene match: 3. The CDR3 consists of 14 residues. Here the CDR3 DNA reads TGTGCCAGCAGTTCCGGGACAGGGGGCAAGACCCAGTACTTC. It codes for CASSSGTGGKTQYF.

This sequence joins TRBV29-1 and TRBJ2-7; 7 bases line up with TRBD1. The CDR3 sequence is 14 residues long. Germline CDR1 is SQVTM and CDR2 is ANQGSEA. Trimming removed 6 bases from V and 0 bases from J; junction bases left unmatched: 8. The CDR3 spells CSVRGTASSYEQYF. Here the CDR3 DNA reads TGCAGCGTGAGGGGGACAGCTTCCTCCTACGAGCAGTACTTC.

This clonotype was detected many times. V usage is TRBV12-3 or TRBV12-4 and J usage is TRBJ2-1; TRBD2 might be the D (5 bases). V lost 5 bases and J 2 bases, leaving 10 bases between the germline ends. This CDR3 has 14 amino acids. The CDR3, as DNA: TGTGCCAGCAGTCCTAGGACTCCCTACAATGAGCAGTTCTTC. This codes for CASSPRTPYNEQFF.

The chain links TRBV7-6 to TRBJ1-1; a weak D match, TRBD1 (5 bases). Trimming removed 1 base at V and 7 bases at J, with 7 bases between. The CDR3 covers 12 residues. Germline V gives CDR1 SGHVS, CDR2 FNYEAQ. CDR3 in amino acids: CASSLGGVEAFF. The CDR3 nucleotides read TGTGCCAGCAGCTTAGGAGGGGTTGAAGCTTTCTTT.

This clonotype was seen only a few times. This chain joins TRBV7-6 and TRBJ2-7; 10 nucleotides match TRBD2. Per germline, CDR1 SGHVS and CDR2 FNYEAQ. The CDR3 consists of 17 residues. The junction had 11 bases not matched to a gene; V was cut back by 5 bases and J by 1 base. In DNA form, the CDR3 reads TGTGCCAGCAGCACGAGCGGGAGGGCTCCCGGGTCCTACGAGCAGTACTTC. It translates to CASSTSGRAPGSYEQYF.

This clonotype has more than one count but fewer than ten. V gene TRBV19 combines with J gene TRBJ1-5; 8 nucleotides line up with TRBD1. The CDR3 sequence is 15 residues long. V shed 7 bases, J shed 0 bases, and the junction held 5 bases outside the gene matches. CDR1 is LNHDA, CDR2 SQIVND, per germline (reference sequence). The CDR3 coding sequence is TGTGCCAGTAAGAGGGGACAGGATAGCAATCAGCCCCAGCATTTT. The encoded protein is CASKRGQDSNQPQHF.

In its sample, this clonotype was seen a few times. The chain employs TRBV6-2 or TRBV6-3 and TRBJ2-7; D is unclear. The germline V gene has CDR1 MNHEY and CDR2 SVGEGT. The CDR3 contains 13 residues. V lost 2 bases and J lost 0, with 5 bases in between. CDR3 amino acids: CASSYVGSYEQYF. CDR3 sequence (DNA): TGTGCCAGCAGTTACGTCGGCTCCTACGAGCAGTACTTC.

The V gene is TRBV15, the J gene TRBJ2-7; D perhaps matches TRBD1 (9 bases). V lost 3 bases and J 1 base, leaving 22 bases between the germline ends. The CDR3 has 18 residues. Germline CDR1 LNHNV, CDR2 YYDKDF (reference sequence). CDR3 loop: CATSSDGRDRDFSYEQYF. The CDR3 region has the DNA TGTGCCACCAGCAGTGACGGGAGGGACAGGGATTTTTCCTACGAGCAGTACTTC. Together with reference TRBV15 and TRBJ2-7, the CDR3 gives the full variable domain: DAMVIQNPRYQVTQFGKPVTLSCSQTLNHNVMYWYQQKSSQAPKLLFHYYDKDFNNEADTPDNFQSRRPNTSFCFLDIRSPGLGDTAMYLCATSSDGRDRDFSYEQYFGPGTRLTVT.

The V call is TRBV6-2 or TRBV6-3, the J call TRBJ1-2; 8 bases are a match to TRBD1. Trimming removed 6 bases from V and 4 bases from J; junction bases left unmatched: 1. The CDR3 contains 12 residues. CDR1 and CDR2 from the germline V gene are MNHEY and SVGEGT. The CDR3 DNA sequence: TGTGCCAGCAGAACAGGGGGCTATGGCTACACCTTC. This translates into CASRTGGYGYTF.